This T cell receptor (beta chain) is from a study of molecular identifiers for immune sequencing clone quantification. This clonotype was recorded at least ten times. Its antigen is undetermined. The study's findings and limits: Clones exceeding 20 RNA copies carried over 97% of effector molecules but under 1% of naive-cell molecules. Reports indicate spiked Jurkat TCR RNA from one cell could be found among about a million naive cells.

The CDR3 is 15 amino acids. Unmatched junction bases numbered 9, after V lost 4 bases and J lost 5 bases. Germline V gene data show CDR1 as SEHNR and CDR2 as FQNEAQ (reference sequence). In TCRdb, the PCR reads were re-called with MiXCR into one record per CDR3 protein. The sample lists some 100,000 distinct CDR3 sequences, 15% to 20% seen once, with around 0.8% in the top ten. What was sequenced was naive CD8+ T cells from blood, with Jurkat cell RNA spiked in. Indicated subset: FACS-sorted CD8+CD4-CCR7+CD45RA+ naive T cells. This clonotype originated in a human donor in good health. Some libraries in this study had Jurkat cell RNA spiked in. The chain couples TRBV7-9 to TRBJ2-3, with TRBD1 identical over 7 bases. DNA of the CDR3: TGTGCCAGCAGCTCGTCTGAGGGGGCTAAAGATACGCAGTATTTT. Protein: CASSSSEGAKDTQYF.